One sample yielded the 8 T cell receptor beta chains listed below, sequenced in a study of T cell responses to AZD1222 COVID-19 vaccine. Measured with immunoSEQ multiplex PCR; TCRdb has only the in-frame clones, and not every one. The repertoire consists of more than 120,000 clones, with roughly 90% occurring once and the leading ten covering around 1.6%. The input for sequencing was peripheral blood, taken 28 days after the second AZD1222 dose. The source is an adult who received the AZD1222 COVID-19 vaccine.

This clone was seen a few times. The chain carries TRBV7-2 and TRBJ2-2; D not certain. V was clipped by 5 bases and J by 6 bases, with 16 bases between them. The CDR3 contains 15 residues. From germline, CDR1 is SGHTA and CDR2 FQGNSA. CDR3 amino acids: CASSPEVTGAGELFF. CDR3 in DNA: TGTGCCAGCAGCCCCGAGGTAACTGGAGCCGGGGAGCTGTTTTTT.

The chain has TRBV15 and TRBJ1-5; D unclear. V was pared by 3 bases and J by 0 bases, with 9 bases between. CDR3 size: 15 residues. Germline values: CDR1 LNHNV, CDR2 YYDKDF (reference sequence). The CDR3 loop reads CATSRDGYSNQPQHF. The CDR3 DNA is TGTGCCACCAGCAGGGACGGATATAGCAATCAGCCCCAGCATTTT.

The chain uses TRBV12-3 or TRBV12-4 and TRBJ1-1; perhaps TRBD1 as D (6 bases). This CDR3 is built from 12 residues. V dropped 4 bases and J dropped 7 bases, with 10 bases sitting between them. The CDR3 region has the DNA TGTGCCAGCAGTTCCGGGACACATGAAGCTTTCTTT. This codes for CASSSGTHEAFF.

This clone has only a few counts. This chain connects TRBV5-5 to TRBJ1-5; D unresolved. The CDR3 extends over 14 amino acids. Trimming removed 3 bases from V and 1 base from J, with 8 bases in between. Germline V gene lookup returns CDR1 SGHKS and CDR2 YYEKEE (reference sequence). This CDR3 reads CASSWTASNQPQHF. CDR3 nucleotides: TGTGCCAGCAGCTGGACTGCCAGCAATCAGCCCCAGCATTTT.

This chain joins TRBV10-1 and TRBJ1-1; D might be TRBD1 (6 bases). The CDR3 spans 15 residues. With 7 bases removed from V and 1 base from J, the gap between germline ends came to 16 bases. Germline V gene data show CDR1 as WNHNN and CDR2 as SYGVQD (reference sequence). The DNA for the CDR3 is TGCGCCAGCAAGGGAGGGGACAAGGCGAACACTGAAGCTTTCTTT. It encodes CASKGGDKANTEAFF.

This chain uses TRBV19 with TRBJ1-2; TRBD1 matches at 7 bases. The CDR3 is 19 amino acids. Trimming removed 7 bases from V and 0 bases from J; junction bases left unmatched: 20. The germline V gene encodes CDR1 LNHDA and CDR2 SQIVND (reference sequence). CDR3 sequence (DNA): TGTGCCAGTACGTCCTTGAGAGAGACAGGGACGGTTGCTAACTATGGCTACACCTTC. Translation: CASTSLRETGTVANYGYTF.

V and J are TRBV4-2 and TRBJ2-7, with TRBD2 as a possible D gene (6 bases). The length of the CDR3 is 15 residues. Trimming removed 1 base from V and 3 bases from J, with 13 bases in between. Germline V gene sequence: CDR1 LGHNA, CDR2 YNFKEQ. CDR3 nucleotides: TGTGCCAGCAGCCAAGTACTAGCCCCCAACTACGAGCAGTACTTC. Protein: CASSQVLAPNYEQYF.

This chain joins TRBV5-1 and TRBJ1-6; 10 bases match TRBD1. The germline gives CDR1 SGHRS, CDR2 YFSETQ. The CDR3 spans 13 residues. V gave up 6 bases and J gave up 12 bases; unmatched junction bases: 6. The DNA for the CDR3 is TGCGCCAGCACCCAGACAGGGGGCGGACCCCTCCACTTT. It yields the protein CASTQTGGGPLHF.